The T cell receptor (beta chain) under discussion was sequenced for a study of human T cells and chemical hapten exposure. As processed by the authors: TCRs per sample had a median of approximately 88,000 and ranged from 23,224 to 690,600. TCRdb independently ran MiXCR on the RACE reads; one entry per CDR3 protein. TCRdb's processing, not the authors' own work, is the source of the V and J calls. In the table there are 280,000 or so distinct CDR3 sequences, around 7% of which are singletons. Time point indicated: pre-sensitization, week 0. The sample's treatment: therapeutic diphenylcyclopropenone sensitization with weekly scalp DPC. This clonotype has ten or more counts. CDR3 length: 11 residues. V was clipped by 6 bases and J by 6 bases, with 8 bases between them. The germline gives CDR1 SQVTM, CDR2 ANQGSEA.

This sample comprised whole blood, obtained in connection with sensitization to the hapten diphenylcyclopropenone (DPC). This clonotype originated in a man aged 18 to 30 with alopecia areata. Some clones in this sample may be carry-over from other donors' samples. This chain joins TRBV29-1 and TRBJ2-2; D might be TRBD2 (5 bases). The CDR3 DNA is TGCAGCGTGCGGCGGGCCGGGGAGCTGTTTTTT. Protein product: CSVRRAGELFF.